The rows below give T cell receptor beta chains drawn from one sample of a study of blood T cells in healthy people across ages. TCRdb fed the 5' RACE reads into MiXCR, producing one record per CDR3 protein. The profile shows hundreds of thousands of distinct CDR3 sequences, approximately 25% of them singletons. A further study also used this sample, focusing on T cells of mothers and their children.

Sequencing used blood. These receptors were taken from a boy younger than 18 in good health. CDR3s include the opening cysteine and the closing phenylalanine or tryptophan. Each record gives: D gene, J gene, V gene, clone size, CDR3 protein, CDR3 DNA. A D gene is named only where the DNA matches it firmly. The size field is filled for only some rows; it gives once, few, many or a size class.

TRBD1 | TRBJ1-4 | TRBV4-1 | NA | CASSLKTGGWNEKLFF | TGCGCCAGCAGCCTCAAGACAGGGGGCTGGAACGAAAAACTGTTTTTT
TRBD1 | TRBJ2-7 | TRBV7-2 | few | CASGFPQGSSNEQYF | TGTGCCAGCGGCTTCCCACAGGGGTCCTCTAACGAGCAGTACTTC
TRBD1 | TRBJ2-7 | TRBV20-1 | NA | CSGEQGPTYEQYF | TGCAGTGGCGAACAGGGGCCAACCTACGAGCAGTACTTC
NA | TRBJ1-1 | TRBV29-1 | few | CSVQRGRGNTEAFF | TGCAGCGTCCAAAGAGGCAGGGGGAACACTGAAGCTTTCTTT
NA | TRBJ1-4 | TRBV7-6 | few | CASSLARREGSEKLFF | TGTGCCAGCAGCTTAGCGAGGAGGGAAGGGAGTGAAAAACTGTTTTTT
NA | TRBJ2-4 | TRBV4-1 | few | CASSQVTSINIQYF | TGCGCCAGCAGCCAAGTGACTAGTATAAACATTCAGTACTTC
TRBD1 | TRBJ2-6 | TRBV6-2/TRBV6-3 | NA | CASSPQGLSGANVLTF | TGTGCCAGCAGTCCACAGGGGCTCTCTGGGGCCAACGTCCTGACTTTC
NA | TRBJ2-7 | TRBV20-1 | few | CSARPTGTRAYEQYF | TGCAGTGCTAGACCCACCGGGACTCGTGCCTACGAGCAGTACTTC
TRBD1 | TRBJ2-7 | TRBV7-8 | NA | CASSNASRWTGGTYEQYF | TGTGCCAGCAGCAACGCTTCCCGTTGGACAGGGGGCACCTACGAGCAGTACTTC
NA | TRBJ1-2 | TRBV28 | NA | CASSLYQLDYGYTF | TGTGCCAGCAGTTTATATCAGTTGGACTATGGCTACACCTTC